Listed below are T cell receptor beta chains from one sample, sequenced in a study of shared clonotypes between healthy human individuals. Only in-frame clones appear in the TCRdb table, and some are missing; sequencing was by immunoSEQ multiplex PCR. The top ten hold about 12% of the sample, which has about 560,000 clones, around 81% seen once. Sequenced material: PBMCs. Receptors originate from a woman between 40 and 55 years old in good health. Some clones in this sample may be carry-over from other donors' samples. Each CDR3 is given with its conserved first and last residue. The D gene is left open where the match is weak. Clone size is given for some rows only: seen once, a few or many times, or a class if the clone is expanded.

v_gene	abundance	j_gene	d_gene	CDR3nt	CDR3aa
TRBV6-5	NA	TRBJ1-2	NA	TGTGCCAGCAGTGCGCGACGGACAGCTAACTATGGCTACACCTTC	CASSARRTANYGYTF
TRBV28	once	TRBJ2-3	NA	TGTGCCAGCAGTTTATACAGCACAGATACGCAGTATTTT	CASSLYSTDTQYF
TRBV7-2	NA	TRBJ1-3	NA	TGTGCCAGCAGCTTAGTGCCCGCAGGGGCGTTAGGAAACACCATATATTTT	CASSLVPAGALGNTIYF
TRBV5-6	once	TRBJ2-7	NA	TGTGCCAGCAGCTTGACGGGTCCTGGGGAGCAGTACTTC	CASSLTGPGEQYF
TRBV27	NA	TRBJ1-1	NA	TGTGCCAGCAGTCGGTTTTATGGGACGATGAACACTGAAGCTTTCTTT	CASSRFYGTMNTEAFF
TRBV19	NA	TRBJ2-7	NA	TGTGCCAGTAGTATAACACCGTCCTACGAGCAGTACTTC	CASSITPSYEQYF
TRBV5-1	NA	TRBJ2-7	TRBD2	TGCGCCAGCAGCTTGGAGCTAGCGGGATATTACTCCTACGAGCAGTACTTC	CASSLELAGYYSYEQYF
TRBV7-9	NA	TRBJ2-1	TRBD2	TGTGCCAGCAGCGCTAGCGGGAGAGGGGGCAATGAGCAGTTCTTC	CASSASGRGGNEQFF
TRBV30	NA	TRBJ1-2	NA	TGTGCCTGGAGTGTTCTTCGGGGGCTTCGCTACACCTTC	CAWSVLRGLRYTF
TRBV11-2	NA	TRBJ1-3	TRBD1	TGTGCCAGCAGCCCTTTTCCGGGACAGCTGTCTGGAAACACCATATATTTT	CASSPFPGQLSGNTIYF
TRBV2	NA	TRBJ2-1	TRBD2	TGTGCCAGCAGTGAGATTAGCGGGAGCCATGAGCAGTTCTTC	CASSEISGSHEQFF
TRBV11-2	NA	TRBJ1-4	NA	TGTGCCAGCAGCGTGAACCGGGGGAGTTATGAAAAACTGTTTTTT	CASSVNRGSYEKLFF
TRBV29-1	NA	TRBJ1-1	NA	TGCAGCGTTGAGTCCATCAACCGGAACACTGAAGCTTTCTTT	CSVESINRNTEAFF
TRBV11-3	NA	TRBJ2-1	TRBD2	TGTGCCAGCAGCTCAATAGCGGGAGGGCTGGGTGAGCAGTTCTTC	CASSSIAGGLGEQFF
TRBV11-2	few	TRBJ2-5	NA	TGTGCCAGCAGCTTAGATGTATACAGGGACCAAGAGACCCAGTACTTC	CASSLDVYRDQETQYF
TRBV18	NA	TRBJ1-3	NA	TGTGCCAGCTCACCAACCCACTCTGGAAACACCATATATTTT	CASSPTHSGNTIYF
TRBV6-1	NA	TRBJ2-5	NA	TGTGCCAGCAGTGAATCGGAGACCCAGTACTTC	CASSESETQYF
TRBV9	NA	TRBJ1-5	NA	TGTGCCAGCAGCGTCTGGGACTCCAATCAGCCCCAGCATTTT	CASSVWDSNQPQHF
TRBV30	NA	TRBJ2-5	NA	TGTGCCTGGGGTAGCGGAGAGACCCAGTACTTC	CAWGSGETQYF
TRBV7-3	NA	TRBJ1-2	NA	TGTGCCAGCAGCCCCGACGAAGGAGGGTTCAGGGGCTACACCTTC	CASSPDEGGFRGYTF
TRBV2	NA	TRBJ2-5	TRBD2	TGTGCCAGCAGTGAGTTCACTAGCGGGCCCCAAGAGACCCAGTACTTC	CASSEFTSGPQETQYF
TRBV5-4	NA	TRBJ2-1	TRBD2	TGTGCCAGCGGCAAACGGGACTACTCCTACAATGAGCAGTTCTTC	CASGKRDYSYNEQFF
TRBV28	NA	TRBJ1-1	NA	TGTGCCAGCAGCGTAGGCACTGAAGCTTTCTTT	CASSVGTEAFF
TRBV28	NA	TRBJ1-2	NA	TGTGCCAGCAGTCCACCGACAGGCGACTATGGCTACACCTTC	CASSPPTGDYGYTF
TRBV28	NA	TRBJ2-3	TRBD2	TGTGCCAGCAGTTTAGTAGCGGGGGTAGCAAGGGATACGCAGTATTTT	CASSLVAGVARDTQYF
TRBV9	NA	TRBJ2-7	NA	TGTGCCAGCAGCGTGGGAGGGGGAGGCGAGCAGTACTTC	CASSVGGGGEQYF
TRBV5-1	NA	TRBJ2-1	NA	TGCGCCAGCAGCTTCAGGGGAGATGAGCAGTTCTTC	CASSFRGDEQFF
TRBV7-2	NA	TRBJ1-4	NA	TGTGCCAGCAGCTCACAGGGTGGGGGATCTAATGAAAAACTGTTTTTT	CASSSQGGGSNEKLFF
TRBV5-1	NA	TRBJ1-1	NA	TGCGCCAGCAGCTTGGTTTCAGGGTCGAACACTGAAGCTTTCTTT	CASSLVSGSNTEAFF
TRBV6-1	NA	TRBJ1-2	TRBD1	TGTGCCAGCACAGACTCAGGGGGCTATGGCTACACCTTC	CASTDSGGYGYTF
TRBV5-8	NA	TRBJ2-1	TRBD1	TGTGCCGGAGTACAGGGGTACAATGAGCAGTTCTTC	CAGVQGYNEQFF
TRBV5-1	once	TRBJ1-1	NA	TGCGCCAGCAGCCAACCTAACACTGAAGCTTTCTTT	CASSQPNTEAFF
TRBV18	NA	TRBJ1-3	NA	TGTGCCAGCTCACCACCGCTTGGGGGACCTGGAAACACCATATATTTT	CASSPPLGGPGNTIYF
TRBV5-1	NA	TRBJ2-1	NA	TGCGCCAGCAGCTTGGGGTGGGAGGTTTCCTACAATGAGCAGTTCTTC	CASSLGWEVSYNEQFF
TRBV29-1	NA	TRBJ1-1	TRBD1	TGCAGCGTCGGGACAGGGGGGAACACTGAAGCTTTCTTT	CSVGTGGNTEAFF
TRBV7-3	NA	TRBJ2-5	NA	TGTGCCAGCAGCTTTGACCAGCTAGAGACCCAGTACTTC	CASSFDQLETQYF
TRBV7-8	NA	TRBJ2-6	NA	TGTGCCAGCAGCTTGTTGGATAATTATTGGGGGCTTGGGGCCAACGTCCTGACTTTC	CASSLLDNYWGLGANVLTF
TRBV2	NA	TRBJ1-2	NA	TGTGCCAGCAGTGAAAGGTTTCCCAGGACCTTC	CASSERFPRTF
TRBV5-5	NA	TRBJ2-7	NA	TGTGCCAGCAGCTTGGCTTTAGCCGAGCAGTACTTC	CASSLALAEQYF
TRBV5-1	NA	TRBJ2-6	NA	TGCGCCAGCAGCTTGGAGGGGAAATTAGGTGCCAACGTCCTGACTTTC	CASSLEGKLGANVLTF
TRBV7-2	NA	TRBJ2-7	NA	TGTGCCAGCAGCTCCCGGGGCCAGAGCTCCTACGAGCAGTACTTC	CASSSRGQSSYEQYF
TRBV6-1	once	TRBJ2-2	NA	TGTGCCAGCATTTGGGGCCCGAACACCGGGGAGCTGTTTTTT	CASIWGPNTGELFF
TRBV27	NA	TRBJ2-3	TRBD1	TGTGCCAGCAGAGAGGACAGGGCCACAGATACGCAGTATTTT	CASREDRATDTQYF
TRBV10-1	NA	TRBJ1-3	NA	TGCGCCAGCAGTGGACCACCAGGGATCGGAAACACCATATATTTT	CASSGPPGIGNTIYF
TRBV18	NA	TRBJ2-5	NA	TGTGCCAGCTCACCAGGGTCTCAAGAGACCCAGTACTTC	CASSPGSQETQYF
TRBV30	once	TRBJ2-7	NA	TGTGCCTGGAGTGTACAGGGCCTCTCCTACGAGCAGTACTTC	CAWSVQGLSYEQYF
TRBV2	NA	TRBJ1-6	NA	TGTGCCAGCACTGCAGTCGGGGATTCACCCCTCCACTTT	CASTAVGDSPLHF
TRBV4-3	few	TRBJ2-7	TRBD2	TGCGCCAGCAGCCGCCGGACTAGCGGGGAGACCTACGAGCAGTACTTC	CASSRRTSGETYEQYF
TRBV7-3	few	TRBJ2-3	NA	TGTGCCAGCAGCTTACAGGCGGGAATTTCAGATACGCAGTATTTT	CASSLQAGISDTQYF
TRBV6-1	NA	TRBJ2-7	NA	TGTGCCAGCAGTGAAGGGTTTTGGACAAGTGGGCAGTACTTC	CASSEGFWTSGQYF
TRBV13	NA	TRBJ1-1	NA	TGTGCCAGCAGCTTAGGGGTTAACACTGAAGCTTTCTTT	CASSLGVNTEAFF
TRBV27	NA	TRBJ1-5	TRBD1	TGTGCCAGCAGGGCCGGACAGGGGGCCCAGCCCCAGCATTTT	CASRAGQGAQPQHF
TRBV19	once	TRBJ2-7	NA	TGTGCCAGTAGCCGGACGCGGGACAGCTACGAGCAGTACTTC	CASSRTRDSYEQYF
TRBV5-1	NA	TRBJ2-1	TRBD1	TGCGCCAGCAGCTTTTCCGGGACAGGGAGGAATGAGCAGTTCTTC	CASSFSGTGRNEQFF
TRBV15	few	TRBJ1-5	TRBD1	TGTGCCACCAGCTATAGGGGGGGACAGCGCGGGTATAGCAATCAGCCCCAGCATTTT	CATSYRGGQRGYSNQPQHF
TRBV28	NA	TRBJ2-5	NA	TGTGCCAGCAGTTCCTCTTCGACCCAGTACTTC	CASSSSSTQYF
TRBV7-2	NA	TRBJ2-7	NA	TGTGCCAGCAGCTGGGGCCCCATCTACGAGCAGTACTTC	CASSWGPIYEQYF
TRBV2	many	TRBJ1-2	TRBD1	TGTGCCAGCAGTGTAGGGGGCCTGAGGGGCTACACCTTC	CASSVGGLRGYTF
TRBV7-7	many	TRBJ1-1	NA	TGTGCCAGCAGTCCCCTTATGAACACTGAAGCTTTCTTT	CASSPLMNTEAFF